This TCR beta chain was found in a study of chemoradiotherapy in HPV16-positive cancers. At the level of the study: Functional T-cell assays on a couple of HPV16-positive patients' cells defined candidate HPV-specific clones and common TCR motifs.

Overall study findings and caveats: The functional HPV-specific definition rests on just two HPV16-positive patients. During treatment, candidate HPV-specific clones and E7-related motifs expanded in tumor.

Samples were taken several times over chemoradiotherapy. The method was immunoSEQ multiplex PCR; TCRdb's version includes in-frame clones alone and lacks a portion of them. The repertoire holds around 12,000 clones, 80% to 90% seen once, with 20% to 25% in the top ten. As concerns this clone: Its antigen remains unidentified.

Trimming took 2 bases from V and 5 from J, leaving 25 bases between them. The germline CDR1 and CDR2 sequences are SGHTA and FQGNSA. The CDR3 consists of 18 residues. This receptor was taken from a human donor with HPV-associated anogenital cancer. Sequencing used blood, obtained from a patient who underwent chemoradiotherapy. The rearrangement joins TRBV7-2 to TRBJ2-7, with D tentatively TRBD2 (7 bases). The DNA of the CDR3 is TGTGCCAGCAGCTTACTCGTCCGTTCCGGGGGGCGCTACGACGAGCAGTACTTC. The encoded protein is CASSLLVRSGGRYDEQYF.